The subject of this entry is one T cell receptor (beta chain). What it binds is unknown. Only in-frame clones appear in the TCRdb table, and some are missing; sequencing was by immunoSEQ multiplex PCR. This sample has about 140,000 clones, with approximately 90% found just once. With 1 base removed from V and 3 bases from J, the gap between germline ends came to 9 bases. This CDR3 spans 15 amino acids. Germline V lookup: CDR1 MGHRA, CDR2 YSYEKL. With autoimmune disease history or systemic immunosuppression, patients were excluded. This entry is derived from a study of OX40 agonist ivuxolimab in advanced cancers. Study outcomes and limitations: Some nonresponders additionally presented with little normalized T-cell clonal expansion. More expanded clones were seen, on average, in CD8+ T cells than in CD4+. In the 0.1 to 3.0 mg/kg range, CD4+ and CD8+ blood T cells had expanded clonally by week 6.

This sample comprised CD4+ or CD8+ T cells sorted from blood, obtained in a trial of the OX40 agonist ivuxolimab. V gene TRBV4-1 combines with J gene TRBJ2-2; D is unclear. The receptor was derived from an adult with an advanced solid tumor such as melanoma, head and neck, liver or kidney cancer. This chain's CDR3 is CASSQGAMDTGELFF. CDR3 sequence (DNA): TGCGCCAGCAGCCAAGGGGCTATGGACACCGGGGAGCTGTTTTTT.